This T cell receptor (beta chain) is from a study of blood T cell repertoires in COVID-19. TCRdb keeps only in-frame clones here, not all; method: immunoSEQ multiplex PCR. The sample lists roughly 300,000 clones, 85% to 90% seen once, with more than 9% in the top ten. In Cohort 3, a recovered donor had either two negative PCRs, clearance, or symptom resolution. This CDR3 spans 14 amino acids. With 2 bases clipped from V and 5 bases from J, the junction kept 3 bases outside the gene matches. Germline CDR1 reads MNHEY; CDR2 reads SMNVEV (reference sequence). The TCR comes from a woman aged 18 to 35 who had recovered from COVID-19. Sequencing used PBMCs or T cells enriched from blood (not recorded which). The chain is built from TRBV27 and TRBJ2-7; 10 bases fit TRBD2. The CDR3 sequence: CASSLLAGDNEQYF. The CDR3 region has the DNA TGTGCCAGCAGTTTACTAGCGGGAGATAACGAGCAGTACTTC.